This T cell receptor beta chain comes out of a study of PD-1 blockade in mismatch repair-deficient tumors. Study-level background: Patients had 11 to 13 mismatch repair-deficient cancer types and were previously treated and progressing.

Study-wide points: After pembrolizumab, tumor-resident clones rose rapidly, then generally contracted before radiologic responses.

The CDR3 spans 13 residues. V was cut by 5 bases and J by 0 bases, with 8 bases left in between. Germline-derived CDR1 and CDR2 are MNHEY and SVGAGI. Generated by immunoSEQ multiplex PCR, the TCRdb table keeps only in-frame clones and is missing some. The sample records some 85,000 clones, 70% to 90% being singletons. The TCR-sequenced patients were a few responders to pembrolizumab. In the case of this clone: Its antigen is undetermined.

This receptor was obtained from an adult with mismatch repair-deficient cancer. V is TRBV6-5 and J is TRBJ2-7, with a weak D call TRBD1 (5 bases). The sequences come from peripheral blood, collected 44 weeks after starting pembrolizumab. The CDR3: CASSRQPSYEQYF. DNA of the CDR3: TGTGCCAGCAGTCGACAGCCCTCCTACGAGCAGTACTTC.